The clone carrying this T cell receptor (beta chain) was seen a few times. This entry comes from a study of T cell changes during pregnancy in multiple sclerosis. Only in-frame clones appear in the TCRdb table, and some are missing; sequencing was by immunoSEQ multiplex PCR. The table lists about 76,000 clones, 93% of them singletons. V shed 4 bases and J 6 bases; nucleotides not matched to a gene: 3. Germline CDR1 and CDR2: SGHVS and FNYEAQ. The CDR3 covers 14 residues. The starting material was peripheral blood, obtained in the second trimester of pregnancy. The chain recombines TRBV7-6 with TRBJ1-1; 12 bases match TRBD1. The TCR was taken from a female donor with multiple sclerosis, enrolled in a pregnancy study. In DNA, the CDR3 is TGTGCCAGCAGCTCGGGACAGGGGGCCGCTGAAGCTTTCTTT. Its protein is CASSSGQGAAEAFF.